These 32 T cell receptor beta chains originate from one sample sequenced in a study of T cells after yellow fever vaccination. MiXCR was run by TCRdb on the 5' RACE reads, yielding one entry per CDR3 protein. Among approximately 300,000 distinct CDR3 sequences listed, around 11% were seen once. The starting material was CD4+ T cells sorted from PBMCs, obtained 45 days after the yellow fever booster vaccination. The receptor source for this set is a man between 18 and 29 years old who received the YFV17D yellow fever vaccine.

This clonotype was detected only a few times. CDR3 DNA: TGCAGTGCTAGATATCCTGGACAGCCCTCCGAAGCTTTCTTT. The encoded protein is CSARYPGQPSEAFF. This chain uses TRBV20-1 with TRBJ1-1, with D tentatively TRBD1 (6 bases). Germline lookup yields CDR1 DFQATT and CDR2 SNEGSKA (reference sequence). The V end was cut by 2 bases, the J end by 8 bases, with 18 bases between. The CDR3 covers 14 residues.

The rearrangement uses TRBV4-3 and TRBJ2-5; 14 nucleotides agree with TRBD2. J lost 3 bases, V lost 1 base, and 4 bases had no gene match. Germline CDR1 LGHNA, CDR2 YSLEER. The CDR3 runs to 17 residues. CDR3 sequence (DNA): TGCGCCAGCAGCCAAGGTTTGGGACTAGCGGGGGAAGAGACCCAGTACTTC. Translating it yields CASSQGLGLAGEETQYF.

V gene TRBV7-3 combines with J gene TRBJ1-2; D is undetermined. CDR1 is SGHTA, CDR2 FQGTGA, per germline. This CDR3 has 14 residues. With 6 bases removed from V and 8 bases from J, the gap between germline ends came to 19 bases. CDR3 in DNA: TGTGCCAGCAGTGCCGGTCGCTTCTCCTCGGGCTACACCTTC. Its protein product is CASSAGRFSSGYTF.

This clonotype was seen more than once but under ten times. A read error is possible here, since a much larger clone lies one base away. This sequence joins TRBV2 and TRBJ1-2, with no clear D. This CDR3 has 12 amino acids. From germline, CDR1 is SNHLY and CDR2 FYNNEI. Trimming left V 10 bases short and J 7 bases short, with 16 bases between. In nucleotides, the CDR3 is TGTGCCACTACGGCCGTCGGTCGTGGCTACACCTTC. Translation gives CATTAVGRGYTF.

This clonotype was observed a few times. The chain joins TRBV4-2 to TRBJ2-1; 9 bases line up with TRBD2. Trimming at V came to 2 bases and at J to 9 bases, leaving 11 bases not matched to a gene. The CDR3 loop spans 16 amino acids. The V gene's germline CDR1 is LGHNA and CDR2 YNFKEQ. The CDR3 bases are TGTGCCAGCAGCCAACGCCCTGGGACTAGCTCTAGTGAGCAGTTCTTC. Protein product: CASSQRPGTSSSEQFF.

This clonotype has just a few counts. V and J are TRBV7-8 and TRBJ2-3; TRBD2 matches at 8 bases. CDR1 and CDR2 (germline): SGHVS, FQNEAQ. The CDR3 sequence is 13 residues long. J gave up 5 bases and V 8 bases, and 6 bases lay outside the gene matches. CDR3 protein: CASVLAGLDTQYF. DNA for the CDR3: TGTGCCAGCGTGTTAGCGGGGCTAGATACGCAGTATTTT.

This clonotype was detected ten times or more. The CDR3 DNA sequence: TGTGCCAGCGACGGACACAAAAACCGACCAGATACGCAGTATTTT. It yields the protein CASDGHKNRPDTQYF. The V and J genes are TRBV2 and TRBJ2-3; D possibly corresponds to TRBD1 (5 bases). The V gene lost 8 bases and the J gene lost 4 bases, with 19 bases spanning the gap. Germline loops: CDR1 SNHLY, CDR2 FYNNEI. The CDR3 runs to 15 residues.

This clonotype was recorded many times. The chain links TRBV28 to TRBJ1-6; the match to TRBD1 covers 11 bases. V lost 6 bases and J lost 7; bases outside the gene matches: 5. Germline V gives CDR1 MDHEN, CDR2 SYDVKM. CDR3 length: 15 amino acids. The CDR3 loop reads CASRTGQGANSPLHF. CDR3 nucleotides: TGTGCCAGCAGGACCGGACAGGGGGCCAATTCACCCCTCCACTTT.

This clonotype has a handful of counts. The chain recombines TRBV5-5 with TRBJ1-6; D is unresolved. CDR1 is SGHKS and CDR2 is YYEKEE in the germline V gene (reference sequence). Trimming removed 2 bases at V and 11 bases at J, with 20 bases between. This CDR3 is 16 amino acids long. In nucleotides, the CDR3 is TGTGCCAGCAGCTTCGACACACCCCGAGGCGGCCCACCCCTCCACTTT. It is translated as CASSFDTPRGGPPLHF.

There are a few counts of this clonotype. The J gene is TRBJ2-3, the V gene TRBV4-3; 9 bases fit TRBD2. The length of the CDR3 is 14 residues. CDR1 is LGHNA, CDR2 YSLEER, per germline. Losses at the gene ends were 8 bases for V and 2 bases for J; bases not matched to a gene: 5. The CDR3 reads CASRAGGHTDTQYF. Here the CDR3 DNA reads TGCGCCAGCCGCGCGGGGGGGCACACAGATACGCAGTATTTT.

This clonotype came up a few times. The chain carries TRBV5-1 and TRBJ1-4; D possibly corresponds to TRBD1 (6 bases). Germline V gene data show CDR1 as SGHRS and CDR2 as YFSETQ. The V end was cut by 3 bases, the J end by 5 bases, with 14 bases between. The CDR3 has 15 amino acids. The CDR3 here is CASSSRTASNEKLFF. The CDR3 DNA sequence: TGCGCCAGCAGCTCAAGGACAGCTTCGAATGAAAAACTGTTTTTT.

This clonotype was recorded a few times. CDR3 amino acids: CASSPSGTGENIQYF. CDR3 in DNA: TGTGCCAGCAGCCCATCCGGGACAGGGGAGAACATTCAGTACTTC. The chain employs TRBV11-3 and TRBJ2-4; TRBD1 matches at 10 bases. Germline CDR1 SGHNT, CDR2 YENEEA. The CDR3 is 15 residues long. V lost 5 bases and J lost 7; bases outside the gene matches: 8.

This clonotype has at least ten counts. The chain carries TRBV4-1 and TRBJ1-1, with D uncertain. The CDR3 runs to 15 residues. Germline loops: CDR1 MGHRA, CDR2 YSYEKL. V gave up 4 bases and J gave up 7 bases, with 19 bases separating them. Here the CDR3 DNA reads TGCGCCAGCAGCCCCTTTTGGTTCGCCAAAAATGAAGCTTTCTTT. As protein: CASSPFWFAKNEAFF.

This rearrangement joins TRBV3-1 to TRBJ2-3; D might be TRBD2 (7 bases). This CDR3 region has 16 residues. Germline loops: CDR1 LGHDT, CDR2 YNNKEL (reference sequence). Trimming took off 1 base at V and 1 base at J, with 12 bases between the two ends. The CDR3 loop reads CASSQGGGGGTDTQYF. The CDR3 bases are TGTGCCAGCAGCCAAGGAGGGGGGGGCGGCACAGATACGCAGTATTTT.

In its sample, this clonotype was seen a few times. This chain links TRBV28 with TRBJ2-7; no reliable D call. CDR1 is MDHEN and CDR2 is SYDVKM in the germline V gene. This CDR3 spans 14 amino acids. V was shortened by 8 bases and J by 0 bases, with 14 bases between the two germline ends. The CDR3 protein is CASGLPTSSYEQYV. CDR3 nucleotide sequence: TGTGCCAGCGGGCTACCAACGAGCTCCTACGAGCAGTACGTC.

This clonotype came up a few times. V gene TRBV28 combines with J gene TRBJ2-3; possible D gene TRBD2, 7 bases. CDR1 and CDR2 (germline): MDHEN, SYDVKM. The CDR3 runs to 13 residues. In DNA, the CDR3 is TGTGCTGGGGGGCGGGGGAACACAGATACGCAGTATTTT. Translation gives CAGGRGNTDTQYF.

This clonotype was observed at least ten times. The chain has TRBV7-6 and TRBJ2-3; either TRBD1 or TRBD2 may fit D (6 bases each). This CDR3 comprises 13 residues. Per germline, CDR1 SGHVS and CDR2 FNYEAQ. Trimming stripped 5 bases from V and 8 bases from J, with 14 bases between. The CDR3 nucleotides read TGTGCCAGCAGCCCCGGGGGCCAAGGTACGCAGTATTTT. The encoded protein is CASSPGGQGTQYF.

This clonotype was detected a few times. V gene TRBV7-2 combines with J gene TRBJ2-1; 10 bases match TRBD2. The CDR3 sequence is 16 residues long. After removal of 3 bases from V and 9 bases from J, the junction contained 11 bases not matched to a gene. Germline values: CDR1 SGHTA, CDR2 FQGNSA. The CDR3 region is CASSLSRASGGSEQFF. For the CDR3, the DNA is TGTGCCAGCAGCTTGTCACGAGCTAGCGGGGGTTCTGAGCAGTTCTTC. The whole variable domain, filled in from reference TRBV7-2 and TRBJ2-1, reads GAGVSQSPSNKVTEKGKDVELRCDPISGHTALYWYRQSLGQGLEFLIYFQGNSAPDKSGLPSDRFSAERTGGSVSTLTIQRTQQEDSAVYLCASSLSRASGGSEQFFGPGTRLTVL.

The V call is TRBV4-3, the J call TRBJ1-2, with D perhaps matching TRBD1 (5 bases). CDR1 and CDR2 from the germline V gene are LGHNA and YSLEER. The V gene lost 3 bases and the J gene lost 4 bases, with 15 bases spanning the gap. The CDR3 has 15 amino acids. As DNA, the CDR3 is TGCGCCAGCAGCCAGGCCGGGGCCCGGACCTATGGCTACACCTTC. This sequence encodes CASSQAGARTYGYTF.

CDR3 DNA: TGTGCCATCAGCCCGGGGACTAGCGGGCAAGAGACCCAGTACTTC. It encodes CAISPGTSGQETQYF. J is TRBJ2-5 and V is TRBV10-3, with 12 bases aligning to TRBD2. The germline V gene encodes CDR1 ENHRY and CDR2 SYGVKD. Trimming took 6 bases from V and 2 from J; bases not matched to a gene: 4. This CDR3 spans 15 amino acids.

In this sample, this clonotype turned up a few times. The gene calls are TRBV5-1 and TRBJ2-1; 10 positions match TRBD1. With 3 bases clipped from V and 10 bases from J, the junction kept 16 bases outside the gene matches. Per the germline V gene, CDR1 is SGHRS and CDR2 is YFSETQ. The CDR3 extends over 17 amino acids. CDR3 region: CASSSGFRTGGRDEQFF. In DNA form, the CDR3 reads TGCGCCAGCAGCTCCGGATTCAGGACAGGGGGAAGGGACGAGCAGTTCTTC. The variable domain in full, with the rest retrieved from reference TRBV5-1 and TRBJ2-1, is KAGVTQTPRYLIKTRGQQVTLSCSPISGHRSVSWYQQTPGQGLQFLFEYFSETQRNKGNFPGRFSGRQFSNSRSEMNVSTLELGDSALYLCASSSGFRTGGRDEQFFGPGTRLTVL.

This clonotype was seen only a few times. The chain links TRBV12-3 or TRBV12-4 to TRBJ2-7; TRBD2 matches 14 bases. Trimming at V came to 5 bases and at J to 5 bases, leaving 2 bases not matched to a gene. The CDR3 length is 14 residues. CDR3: CASSLTSGGDEQYF. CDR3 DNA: TGTGCCAGCAGTCTGACTAGCGGGGGGGACGAGCAGTACTTC.

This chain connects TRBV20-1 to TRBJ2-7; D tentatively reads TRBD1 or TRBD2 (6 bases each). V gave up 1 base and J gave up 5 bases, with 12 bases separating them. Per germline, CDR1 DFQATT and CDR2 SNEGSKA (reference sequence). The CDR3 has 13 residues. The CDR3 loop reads CSARGGAVNEQYV. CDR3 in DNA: TGCAGTGCTAGAGGGGGGGCCGTGAACGAGCAGTACGTC.

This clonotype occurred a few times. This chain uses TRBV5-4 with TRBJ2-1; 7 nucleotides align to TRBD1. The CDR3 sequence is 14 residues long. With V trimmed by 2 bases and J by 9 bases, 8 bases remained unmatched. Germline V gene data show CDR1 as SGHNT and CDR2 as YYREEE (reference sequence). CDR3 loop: CASSLGGLGSEQFF. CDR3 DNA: TGTGCCAGCAGCTTAGGGGGCCTCGGCTCTGAGCAGTTCTTC.

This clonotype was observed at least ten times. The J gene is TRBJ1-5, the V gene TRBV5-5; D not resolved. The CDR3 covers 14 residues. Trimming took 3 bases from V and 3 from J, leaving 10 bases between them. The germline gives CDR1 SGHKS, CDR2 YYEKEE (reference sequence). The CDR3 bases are TGTGCCAGCAGCTGGTACAGCAACAATCAGCCCCAGCATTTT. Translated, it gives CASSWYSNNQPQHF.

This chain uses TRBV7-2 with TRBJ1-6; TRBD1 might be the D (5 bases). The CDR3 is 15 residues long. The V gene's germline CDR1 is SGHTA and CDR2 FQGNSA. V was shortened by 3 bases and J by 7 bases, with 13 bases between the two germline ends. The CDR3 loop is CASSLGLTENSPLHF. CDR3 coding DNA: TGTGCCAGCAGCTTGGGGCTGACGGAAAATTCACCCCTCCACTTT. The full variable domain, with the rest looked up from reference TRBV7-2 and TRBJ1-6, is GAGVSQSPSNKVTEKGKDVELRCDPISGHTALYWYRQSLGQGLEFLIYFQGNSAPDKSGLPSDRFSAERTGGSVSTLTIQRTQQEDSAVYLCASSLGLTENSPLHFGNGTRLTVT.

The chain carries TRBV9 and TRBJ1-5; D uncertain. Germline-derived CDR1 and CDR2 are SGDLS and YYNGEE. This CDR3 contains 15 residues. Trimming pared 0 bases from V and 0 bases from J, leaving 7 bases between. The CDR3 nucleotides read TGTGCCAGCAGCGTAGCGCTGGGTAGCAATCAGCCCCAGCATTTT. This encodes CASSVALGSNQPQHF.

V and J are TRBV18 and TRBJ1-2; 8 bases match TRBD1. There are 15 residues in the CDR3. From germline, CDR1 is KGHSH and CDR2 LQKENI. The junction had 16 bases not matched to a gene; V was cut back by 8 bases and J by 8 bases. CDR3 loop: CASKDRVARTEGYTF. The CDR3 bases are TGTGCCAGCAAGGACAGGGTAGCCCGTACAGAAGGCTACACCTTC.

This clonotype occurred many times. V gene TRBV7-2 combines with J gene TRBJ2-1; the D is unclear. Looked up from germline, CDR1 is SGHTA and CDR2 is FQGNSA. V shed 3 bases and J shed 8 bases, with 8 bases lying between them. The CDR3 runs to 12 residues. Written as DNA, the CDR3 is TGTGCCAGCAGCTTTTACGCCCATGAGCAGTTCTTC. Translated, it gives CASSFYAHEQFF.

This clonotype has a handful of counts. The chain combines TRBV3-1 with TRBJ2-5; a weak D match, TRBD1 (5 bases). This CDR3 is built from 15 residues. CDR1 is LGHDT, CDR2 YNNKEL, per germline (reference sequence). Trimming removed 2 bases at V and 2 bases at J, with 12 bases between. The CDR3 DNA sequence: TGTGCCAGCAGCCAATTTCGACAGTCTCAAGAGACCCAGTACTTC. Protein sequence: CASSQFRQSQETQYF.

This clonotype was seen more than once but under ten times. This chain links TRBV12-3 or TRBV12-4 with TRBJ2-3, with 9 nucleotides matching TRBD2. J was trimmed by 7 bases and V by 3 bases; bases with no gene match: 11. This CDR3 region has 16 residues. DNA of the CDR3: TGTGCCAGCAGTTTGTCAGCGGGGGGTCCTAGCTATACGCAGTATTTT. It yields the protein CASSLSAGGPSYTQYF.

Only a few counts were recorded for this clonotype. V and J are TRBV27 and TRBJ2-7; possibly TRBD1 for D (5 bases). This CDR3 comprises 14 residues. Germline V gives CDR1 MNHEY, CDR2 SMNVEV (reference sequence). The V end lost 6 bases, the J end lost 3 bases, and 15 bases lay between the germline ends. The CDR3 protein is CASSRTSDIYEQYF. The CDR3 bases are TGTGCCAGCAGCCGAACTTCGGACATCTACGAGCAGTACTTC.